This TCR beta chain originates from a study of shared clonotypes between healthy human individuals. For the study at large: Each donor had three CD4 naive, three CD4 memory, two CD8 naive and one CD8 memory plate.

The data were produced by immunoSEQ multiplex PCR, yet TCRdb's version contains in-frame clones alone and is incomplete. The data hold over a million clones, with 75% to 80% observed a single time. All donors qualified as healthy HIV-negative adults and had experienced no recent acute infections or vaccinations. Study-wide points: Memory subsets had estimated richness that was generally smaller than that of naive subsets. Compared with clonotypes that all four donors shared, non-shared clonotypes had lower generation probabilities.

V lost 0 bases and J lost 2, with 10 bases in between. The CDR3 consists of 15 residues. CDR1 and CDR2 (germline): MNHNS, SASEGT. Remarks on this clone: The antigen remains undetermined.

The sequencing sample was made of memory CD4+ T cells from PBMCs. Subset indicated: CD45RA-negative fraction. The chain is built from TRBV6-1 and TRBJ1-2, with D possibly being TRBD1 (6 bases). The sequence was collected from a man aged 18 to 30 in good health. Some clones in this sample may be carry-over from other donors' samples. DNA of the CDR3: TGTGCCAGCAGTGAAGCGGGGGCAGGAAACTATGGCTACACCTTC. Protein: CASSEAGAGNYGYTF.